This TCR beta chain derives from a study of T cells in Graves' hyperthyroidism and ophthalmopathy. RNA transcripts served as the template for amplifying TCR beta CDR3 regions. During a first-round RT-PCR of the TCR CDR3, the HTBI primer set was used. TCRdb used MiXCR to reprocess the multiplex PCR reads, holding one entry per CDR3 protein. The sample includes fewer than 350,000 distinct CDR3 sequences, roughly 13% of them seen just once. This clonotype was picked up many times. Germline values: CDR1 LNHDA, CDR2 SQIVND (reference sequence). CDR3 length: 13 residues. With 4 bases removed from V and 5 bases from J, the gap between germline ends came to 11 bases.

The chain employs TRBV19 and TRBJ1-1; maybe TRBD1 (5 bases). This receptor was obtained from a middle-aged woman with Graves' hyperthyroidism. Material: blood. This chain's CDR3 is CASSTGYSTEAFF. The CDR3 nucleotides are TGTGCCAGTAGTACAGGGTATTCGACTGAAGCTTTCTTT.